This entry concerns a single T cell receptor beta chain. The sample originates from a study of blood T cell repertoires in COVID-19. Data came from immunoSEQ multiplex PCR; TCRdb stores just in-frame clones and leaves some out. The profile shows around 140,000 clones, 84% of them singletons. This CDR3 comprises 16 residues. CDR1 and CDR2 from the germline V gene are SEHNR and FQNEAQ (reference sequence). V lost 0 bases and J lost 4, with 15 bases in between. J is TRBJ1-2 and V is TRBV7-9, with no clear D. The sample taken for sequencing was peripheral blood. The origin of this receptor is a man under 40 with COVID-19, enrolled during active disease. The CDR3 DNA reads TGTGCCAGCAGCTTAGCGCACCGGTCAAACCTCTATGGCTACACCTTC. It specifies CASSLAHRSNLYGYTF.